This TCR beta chain appears in the sequencing data of a study of blood T cell repertoires in COVID-19. This clone showed up just once. Original processing notes: Amplification with reference gene primers provided the estimates of nucleated cell counts. Libraries were prepared by immunoSEQ multiplex PCR; TCRdb keeps only in-frame clonotypes and omits some of them. V, J and clone size are taken as reported in that table, and D and trimming were inferred from the DNA itself. The repertoire holds nearly 250,000 clones, roughly 86% seen once, with around 6% in the top ten. The receptor was derived from a woman older than 75 with COVID-19, enrolled during active disease. The specimen sequenced was peripheral blood.

CDR3 sequence reads: CASSFDSSFNQPQHF. CDR3 sequence (DNA): TGTGCCAGCAGCTTCGACAGCTCTTTCAATCAGCCCCAGCATTTT. J is TRBJ1-5 and V is TRBV7-6, with a tentative D call TRBD1 (5 bases). Deletions cut 3 bases from V and 3 bases from J, with 12 bases between. This CDR3 contains 15 residues. Germline V CDR1 and CDR2: SGHVS, FNYEAQ.